This T cell receptor beta chain emerged from a study of shared clonotypes between healthy human individuals. The healthy adult donors were HIV-negative and reported no recent acute infections or vaccinations. Germline CDR1 reads KGHSH; CDR2 reads LQKENI. After removal of 2 bases from V and 3 bases from J, the junction contained 4 bases not matched to a gene. This CDR3 spans 15 amino acids. The protocol was immunoSEQ multiplex PCR, while the TCRdb copy is restricted to in-frame clones and leaves out a portion. The sample records millions of clones, 85% to 95% being singletons. The chain has TRBV18 and TRBJ1-2; the match to TRBD1 covers 9 bases. Sequenced material: naive CD4+ T cells sorted from blood. Subset in this sample: CD45RA+ positively selected. The sequence came from a man younger than 35 in good health. The CDR3 loop reads CASSPGQGKHYGYTF. The CDR3 region has the DNA TGTGCCAGCTCACCAGGACAGGGGAAACACTATGGCTACACCTTC.